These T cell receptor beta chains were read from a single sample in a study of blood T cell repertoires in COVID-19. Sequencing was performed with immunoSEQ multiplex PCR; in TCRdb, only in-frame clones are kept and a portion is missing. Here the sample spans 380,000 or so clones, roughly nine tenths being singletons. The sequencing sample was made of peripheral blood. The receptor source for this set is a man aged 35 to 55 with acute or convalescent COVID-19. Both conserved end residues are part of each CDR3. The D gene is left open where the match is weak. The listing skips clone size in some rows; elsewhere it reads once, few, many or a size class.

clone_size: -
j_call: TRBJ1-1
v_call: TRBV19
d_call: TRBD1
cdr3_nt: TGTGCCAGTACTCAACTACAGGGGGCGCGGAACACTGAAGCTTTCTTT
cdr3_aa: CASTQLQGARNTEAFF

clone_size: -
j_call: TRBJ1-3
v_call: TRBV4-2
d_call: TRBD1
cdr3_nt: TGTGCCAGCAGCCAGTCGGGACAGGGGAATGGAAACACCATATATTTT
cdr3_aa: CASSQSGQGNGNTIYF

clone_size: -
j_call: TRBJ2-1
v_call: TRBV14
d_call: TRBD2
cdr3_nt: TGTGCCAGCAGCTTCTTAAGCGGGAGTAGGGATGAGCAGTTCTTC
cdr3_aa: CASSFLSGSRDEQFF

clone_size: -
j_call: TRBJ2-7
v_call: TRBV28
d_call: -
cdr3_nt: TGTGCCAGCTCCCAGGGGTTTGGCTCCTACGAGCAGTACTTC
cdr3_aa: CASSQGFGSYEQYF

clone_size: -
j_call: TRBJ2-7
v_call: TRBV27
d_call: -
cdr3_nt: TGTGCCAGCAGTTTTGGAGGGTCCTACGAGCAGTACTTC
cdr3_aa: CASSFGGSYEQYF

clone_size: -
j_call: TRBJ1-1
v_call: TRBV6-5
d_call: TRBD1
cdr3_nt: TGTGCCAGCAGTTACGGACAGGGGCTGGAAGCTTTCTTT
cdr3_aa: CASSYGQGLEAFF

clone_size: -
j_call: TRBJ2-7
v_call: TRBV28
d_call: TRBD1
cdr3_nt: TGTGCCAGCAGTCCGAGACAGGGGCCCTACGAGCAGTACTTC
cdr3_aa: CASSPRQGPYEQYF

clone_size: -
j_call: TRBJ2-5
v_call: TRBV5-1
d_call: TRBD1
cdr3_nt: TGCGCCAGCCAGACAGGGAATCTACAAGAGACCCAGTACTTC
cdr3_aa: CASQTGNLQETQYF

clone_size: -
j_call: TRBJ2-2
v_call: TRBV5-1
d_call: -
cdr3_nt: TGCGCCAGCAGCTTCTTTCTAACAGCCCAAGGCACCGGGGAGCTGTTTTTT
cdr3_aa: CASSFFLTAQGTGELFF

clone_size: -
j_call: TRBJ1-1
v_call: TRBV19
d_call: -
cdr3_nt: TGTGCCAGTAGTACACAGGGTTTCGGCACTGAAGCTTTCTTT
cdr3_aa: CASSTQGFGTEAFF

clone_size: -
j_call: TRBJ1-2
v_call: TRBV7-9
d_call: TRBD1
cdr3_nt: TGTGCCAGCAGCCGTTATCTGGACAGGGCCAACTATGGCTACACCTTC
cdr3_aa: CASSRYLDRANYGYTF

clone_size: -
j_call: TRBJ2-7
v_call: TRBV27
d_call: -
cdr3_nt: TGTGCCAGCGGTGGGGGGACCTCCTACGAGCAGTACTTC
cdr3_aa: CASGGGTSYEQYF

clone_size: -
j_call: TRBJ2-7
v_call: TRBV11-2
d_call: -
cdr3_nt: TGTGCCAGCAGCTTAGGGCAACGAGGGCAGTACTTC
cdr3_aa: CASSLGQRGQYF

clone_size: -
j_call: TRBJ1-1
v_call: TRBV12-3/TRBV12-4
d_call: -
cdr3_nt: TGTGCCAGCAGTTCCGGGAACACTGAAGCTTTCTTT
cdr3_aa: CASSSGNTEAFF

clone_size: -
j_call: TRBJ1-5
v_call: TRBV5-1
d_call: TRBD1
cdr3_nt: TGCGCCAGCAGCTTGGGGGACAGGGGAGGAGGTCAGCCCCAGCATTTT
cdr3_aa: CASSLGDRGGGQPQHF

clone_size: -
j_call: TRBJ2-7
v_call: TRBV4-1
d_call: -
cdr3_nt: TGCGCCAGCAGCCATCCAGGGATTTCCTACGAGCAGTACTTC
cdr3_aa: CASSHPGISYEQYF

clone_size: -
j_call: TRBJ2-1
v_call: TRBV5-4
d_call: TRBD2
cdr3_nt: TGTGCCAGCAGCTTCCTAGCGGGTTCCCTCAATGAGCAGTTCTTC
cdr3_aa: CASSFLAGSLNEQFF

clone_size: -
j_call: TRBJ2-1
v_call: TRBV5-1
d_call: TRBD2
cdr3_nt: TGCGCCAGCAGCTTGGCCGGGACTAGCGGGAGTATGGAGCAGTTCTTC
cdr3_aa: CASSLAGTSGSMEQFF

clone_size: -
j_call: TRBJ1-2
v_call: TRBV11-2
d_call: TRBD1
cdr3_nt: TGTGCCAGCAGCCGAACCTGGGACAGGGGGGGTGGCTACACCTTC
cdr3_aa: CASSRTWDRGGGYTF

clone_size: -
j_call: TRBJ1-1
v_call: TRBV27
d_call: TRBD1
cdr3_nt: TGTGCCAGCAGTCCCTGGGACAGGGGGTCTGAAGCTTTCTTT
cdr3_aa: CASSPWDRGSEAFF

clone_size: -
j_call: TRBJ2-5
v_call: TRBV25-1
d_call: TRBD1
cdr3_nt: TGTGCCAGCAGTCCCAGATATGGGACAGGGGGCTTAGAGACCCAGTACTTC
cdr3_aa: CASSPRYGTGGLETQYF

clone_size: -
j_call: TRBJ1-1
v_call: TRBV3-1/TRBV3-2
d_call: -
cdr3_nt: TGTGCCAGCAGCCAAGGGGGCACCCTAAAGCCTGAAGCTTTCTTT
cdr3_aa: CASSQGGTLKPEAFF

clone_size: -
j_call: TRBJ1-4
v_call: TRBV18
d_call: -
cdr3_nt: TGTGCCAGCTCACCACCGGGGCGGATTAATGAAAAACTGTTTTTT
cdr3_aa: CASSPPGRINEKLFF

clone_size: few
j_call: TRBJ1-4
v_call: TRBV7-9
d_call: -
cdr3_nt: TGTGCCAGCAGCTTAGTACAGGATAATGAAAAACTGTTTTTT
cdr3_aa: CASSLVQDNEKLFF

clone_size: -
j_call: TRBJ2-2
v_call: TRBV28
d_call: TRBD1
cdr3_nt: TGTGCTTCTGGGACAGGGCTGACCGGGGAGCTGTTTTTT
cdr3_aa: CASGTGLTGELFF

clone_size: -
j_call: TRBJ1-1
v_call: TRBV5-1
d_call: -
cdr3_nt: TGCGCCAGCAGCTTGGTCTCGGTTACTATGAACACTGAAGCTTTCTTT
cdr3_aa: CASSLVSVTMNTEAFF

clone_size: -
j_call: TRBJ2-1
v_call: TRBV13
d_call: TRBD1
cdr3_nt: TGTGCCAGCAGCTTACTGGACAGGTTTTACAATGAGCAGTTCTTC
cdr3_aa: CASSLLDRFYNEQFF

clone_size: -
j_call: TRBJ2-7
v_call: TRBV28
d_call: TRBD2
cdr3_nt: TGTGCCAGCAGCTCGGGACTAGCGGGAGACGAGCAGTACTTC
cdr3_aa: CASSSGLAGDEQYF

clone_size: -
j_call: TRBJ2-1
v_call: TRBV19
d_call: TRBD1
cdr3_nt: TGTGCCAGTCAGGGACAGGGGGCCTACAATGAGCAGTTCTTC
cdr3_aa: CASQGQGAYNEQFF

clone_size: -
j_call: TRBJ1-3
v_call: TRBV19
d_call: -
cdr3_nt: TGTGCCAGTAGTACCCTCTCCGGGATTGAGGACAGTGGAAACACCATATATTTT
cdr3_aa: CASSTLSGIEDSGNTIYF

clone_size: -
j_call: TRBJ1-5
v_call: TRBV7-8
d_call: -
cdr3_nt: TGTGCCAGCAGCTTACGGGGGGGCGCTTGGCAGCCCCAGCATTTT
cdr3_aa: CASSLRGGAWQPQHF

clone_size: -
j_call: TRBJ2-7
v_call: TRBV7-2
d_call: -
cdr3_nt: TGTGCCAGCAGCAAGCAGGTTCGTCCCCACGAGCAGTACTTC
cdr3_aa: CASSKQVRPHEQYF

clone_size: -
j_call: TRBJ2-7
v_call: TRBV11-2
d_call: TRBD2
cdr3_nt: TGTGCCAGCAGCTTAGATCGCCGGACTAGCGGCTACGAGCAGTACTTC
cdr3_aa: CASSLDRRTSGYEQYF

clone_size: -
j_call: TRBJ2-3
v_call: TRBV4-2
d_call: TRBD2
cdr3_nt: TGTGCCAGCAGCCCGACTAGCGGGGGGGCAGATACGCAGTATTTT
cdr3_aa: CASSPTSGGADTQYF

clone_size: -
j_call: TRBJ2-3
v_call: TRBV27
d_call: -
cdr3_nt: TGTGCCAGCCGCAGAGGCAGGAGGGCGGATACGCAGTATTTT
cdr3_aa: CASRRGRRADTQYF

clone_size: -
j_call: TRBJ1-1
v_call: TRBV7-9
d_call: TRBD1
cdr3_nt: TGTGCCAGCAGCCGTCCCAGGACAGGGAGACCTGAAGCTTTCTTT
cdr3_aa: CASSRPRTGRPEAFF

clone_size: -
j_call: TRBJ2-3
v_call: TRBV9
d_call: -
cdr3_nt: TGTGCCAGCAGCTACAGCCTTGGCACAGATACGCAGTATTTT
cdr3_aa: CASSYSLGTDTQYF